Reported below is one T cell receptor (beta chain). Study processing details: Cell counts per sample came from amplifying reference gene primers. Generated by immunoSEQ multiplex PCR, the TCRdb table keeps only in-frame clones and is missing some. Clone size and V and J calls were adopted from that table, with D and trimming inferred from the DNA. The sample consists of tens of thousands of clones, over 80% of them appearing once. The data were obtained in a study of blood T cell repertoires in COVID-19. Study details: Acute and convalescent COVID-19 samples came from the United States, Italy and Spain. T cells, B-cell-depleted T cells, or PBMCs supplied cDNA or gDNA.

Seattle's enrolled individuals joined amid active infection and were then monitored longitudinally. J gave up 5 bases and V 6 bases, and 21 bases lay outside the gene matches. The length of the CDR3 is 18 residues. Germline V gives CDR1 SGDLS, CDR2 YYNGEE. The chain employs TRBV9 and TRBJ2-3; TRBD2 agrees at 7 bases. This receptor was identified in a young man with COVID-19, enrolled during active disease. The material sequenced was peripheral blood. The CDR3 nucleotides are TGTGCCAGCACCACCGGACACCAACTAGCGTCCTCTCAAGATACGCAGTATTTT. Translating it yields CASTTGHQLASSQDTQYF. Using reference TRBV9 and TRBJ2-3 for the parts outside the CDR3, the full variable domain is DSGVTQTPKHLITATGQRVTLRCSPRSGDLSVYWYQQSLDQGLQFLIQYYNGEERAKGNILERFSAQQFPDLHSELNLSSLELGDSALYFCASTTGHQLASSQDTQYFGPGTRLTVL.